A single sample is the source of the 10 T cell receptor beta chains below, sequenced in a study of radiation and T cells in renal cell carcinoma. Regarding time point: blood 2 weeks post-SBRT. Treatment: 15 Gy SBRT to primary tumor, nephrectomy 4 weeks later. The assay was immunoSEQ multiplex PCR, and TCRdb's table has in-frame clones only and misses some. The table has about 130,000 clones, 80% to 90% seen once. Here the sequenced sample was blood, taken from a patient whose treatment included radiotherapy and nephrectomy. Receptors were obtained from a woman in her fifties or sixties with renal cell carcinoma.

The gene calls are TRBV9 and TRBJ2-5, with TRBD2 matching over 10 bases. In germline, CDR1 is SGDLS, CDR2 YYNGEE. V trimming: 0 bases; J trimming: 1 base; junction bases outside the gene matches: 3. The CDR3 totals 16 residues. CDR3 loop: CASSVGLAGAQETQYF. The CDR3 coding sequence is TGTGCCAGCAGCGTAGGGCTAGCGGGGGCCCAAGAGACCCAGTACTTC. The variable domain in full, completed from reference TRBV9 and TRBJ2-5, reads DSGVTQTPKHLITATGQRVTLRCSPRSGDLSVYWYQQSLDQGLQFLIQYYNGEERAKGNILERFSAQQFPDLHSELNLSSLELGDSALYFCASSVGLAGAQETQYFGPGTRLLVL.

V usage is TRBV6-5 and J usage is TRBJ1-1, with D possibly TRBD1 on 6 matching bases. The CDR3 runs 15 residues. Deletions cut 7 bases from V and 1 base from J, with 16 bases between. Per germline, CDR1 MNHEY and CDR2 SVGAGI. The CDR3 nucleotides are TGTGCCAGCATCCCCGCGGGACACCCGAACACTGAAGCTTTCTTT. Translated, it gives CASIPAGHPNTEAFF.

This clone has only one observation. The chain joins TRBV10-1 to TRBJ1-6; TRBD1 aligns across 10 bases. With 8 bases clipped from V and 8 bases from J, the junction kept 6 bases outside the gene matches. The CDR3 runs to 14 residues. CDR1 is WNHNN and CDR2 is SYGVQD in the germline V gene (reference sequence). The CDR3 is CASSRTGGDSPLHF. In nucleotides, the CDR3 is TGCGCCAGCTCGAGGACAGGGGGTGATTCACCCCTCCACTTT.

The chain carries TRBV9 and TRBJ2-3, with D hard to call. The germline V gene has CDR1 SGDLS and CDR2 YYNGEE. Trimming shortened V by 4 bases and J by 1 base, and 16 bases separated the two germline ends. The CDR3 totals 16 residues. The CDR3 DNA is TGTGCCAGCAGCCATTCGTCCAACGAGGGCACAGATACGCAGTATTTT. This encodes CASSHSSNEGTDTQYF. The variable domain in full, with the rest retrieved from reference TRBV9 and TRBJ2-3, is DSGVTQTPKHLITATGQRVTLRCSPRSGDLSVYWYQQSLDQGLQFLIQYYNGEERAKGNILERFSAQQFPDLHSELNLSSLELGDSALYFCASSHSSNEGTDTQYFGPGTRLTVL.

The rearrangement joins TRBV14 to TRBJ2-1; 7 bases are shared with TRBD2. Germline CDR1 and CDR2: SGHDN and FVKESK. The V segment lost 3 bases and the J segment 3 bases; nucleotides outside the gene matches: 5. There are 15 residues in the CDR3. CDR3 sequence reads: CASSHLGGSYNEQFF. The CDR3 region has the DNA TGTGCCAGCAGCCATCTGGGCGGGAGCTACAATGAGCAGTTCTTC.

The V gene is TRBV23-1, the J gene TRBJ2-7; D not certain. TRBV23-1 is sorted into the ORF group, with uncertain function. V lost 4 bases and J 5 bases, leaving 15 bases between the germline ends. This CDR3 comprises 14 residues. As DNA, the CDR3 is TGCGCCAGCAGTCCCTGGGCAAAGAGCCACGAGCAGTACTTC. Its protein is CASSPWAKSHEQYF.

V is TRBV10-3 and J is TRBJ2-2; TRBD2 matches 9 bases. CDR1 is ENHRY, CDR2 SYGVKD, per germline. J lost 0 bases, V lost 2 bases, and 4 bases had no gene match. The CDR3 sequence is 17 residues long. In DNA form, the CDR3 reads TGTGCCATCAGTGAGGCTAGCGGGGTGTCGAACACCGGGGAGCTGTTTTTT. Protein: CAISEASGVSNTGELFF.

This clone appeared a single time. The V and J genes are TRBV30 and TRBJ1-3; possible D gene TRBD1, 5 bases. This CDR3 comprises 15 residues. The germline V gene encodes CDR1 GTSNPN and CDR2 SVGIG (reference sequence). V lost 1 base to trimming and J lost 2 bases, with 12 bases between them. The DNA for the CDR3 is TGTGCCTGGAGTGGCGGGCGAGGGGCTGGAAACACCATATATTTT. Its translation is CAWSGGRGAGNTIYF.

The rearrangement uses TRBV7-8 and TRBJ1-2; D may be TRBD1 (6 bases). V lost 3 bases and J 4 bases, leaving 15 bases between the germline ends. CDR3 length: 15 amino acids. Germline V lookup: CDR1 SGHVS, CDR2 FQNEAQ. CDR3 sequence (DNA): TGTGCCAGCAGCTTGGACAGTCAGTTTCTCTATGGCTACACCTTC. As protein: CASSLDSQFLYGYTF.

This clone was seen a handful of times. The chain has TRBV19 and TRBJ1-1; TRBD1 matches 9 bases. Per germline, CDR1 LNHDA and CDR2 SQIVND (reference sequence). The V gene end was trimmed by 6 bases and the J gene end by 11 bases; junction bases not matched to a gene: 7. This CDR3 is 12 amino acids long. The CDR3 is CASSSQGARAFF. Here the CDR3 DNA reads TGTGCCAGTAGCTCACAGGGGGCGCGGGCTTTCTTT.